These 32 T cell receptor beta chains share one sample of origin, sequenced in a study of beta chain features in type 1 diabetes. The entirety of the isolated RNA underwent reverse transcription, so expressed TCRB transcripts were sequenced. Clones were sequenced by immunoSEQ multiplex PCR, and TCRdb holds only the in-frame ones, with some missing. Of roughly 150,000 clones in the sample, roughly 8% are singletons; the top ten hold 0.65%. Source material: central memory CD4+ T cells from blood. The receptors were gathered from a man in his late teens or twenties in good health.

The chain carries TRBV28 and TRBJ1-5; a weak D match, TRBD1 (5 bases). Germline-derived CDR1 and CDR2 are MDHEN and SYDVKM. This CDR3 has 14 residues. V lost 7 bases and J 5 bases, leaving 15 bases between the germline ends. The CDR3 sequence is CASMEAGDYQPQHF. The CDR3 coding sequence is TGTGCCAGCATGGAAGCGGGGGATTATCAGCCCCAGCATTTT. Looking up the rest from reference TRBV28 and TRBJ1-5 gives the full variable domain: DVKVTQSSRYLVKRTGEKVFLECVQDMDHENMFWYRQDPGLGLRLIYFSYDVKMKEKGDIPEGYSVSREKKERFSLILESASTNQTSMYLCASMEAGDYQPQHFGDGTRLSIL.

This rearrangement joins TRBV7-2 to TRBJ2-5; 8 bases align to TRBD1. In germline, CDR1 is SGHTA, CDR2 FQGNSA. The CDR3 sequence is 13 residues long. V lost 4 bases, J lost 5 bases, and 3 bases stayed unmatched. The DNA for the CDR3 is TGTGCCAGCAGCTCCCGGACAGGGGAGACCCAGTACTTC. As protein: CASSSRTGETQYF.

The chain combines TRBV28 with TRBJ2-5; 10 bases agree with TRBD2. V lost 5 bases and J lost 4; bases outside the gene matches: 16. The CDR3 length is 18 residues. Germline lookup yields CDR1 MDHEN and CDR2 SYDVKM. CDR3 amino acids: CASSLLGGASGSRETQYF. The CDR3 bases are TGTGCCAGCAGTCTTTTGGGGGGGGCTAGCGGGAGTCGAGAGACCCAGTACTTC.

This chain links TRBV9 with TRBJ2-3; TRBD2 aligns across 7 bases. Trimming cost V 0 bases and J 2 bases; bases outside gene matches: 6. CDR3 length: 16 amino acids. CDR1 SGDLS and CDR2 YYNGEE come from the germline V gene. The CDR3 DNA is TGTGCCAGCAGCGTAGTCTCTAGCGGCCTCACAGATACGCAGTATTTT. Its translation is CASSVVSSGLTDTQYF. Using reference TRBV9 and TRBJ2-3 for the parts outside the CDR3, the full variable domain is DSGVTQTPKHLITATGQRVTLRCSPRSGDLSVYWYQQSLDQGLQFLIQYYNGEERAKGNILERFSAQQFPDLHSELNLSSLELGDSALYFCASSVVSSGLTDTQYFGPGTRLTVL.

This clone was seen a few times. This sequence joins TRBV10-3 and TRBJ2-1, with 11 positions matching TRBD2. CDR1 and CDR2 from the germline V gene are ENHRY and SYGVKD. The CDR3 contains 16 residues. Germline trimming cut 2 bases from V and 8 bases from J; bases unmatched to any gene: 8. The CDR3 region has the DNA TGTGCCATCAGTGAGGCTAGCGGGAGGAGGGGCGATGAGCAGTTCTTC. Its protein product is CAISEASGRRGDEQFF.

This clone has more than one count but fewer than ten. The chain carries TRBV6-5 and TRBJ1-3; D call uncertain. The germline gives CDR1 MNHEY, CDR2 SVGAGI. The CDR3 consists of 15 residues. V shed 7 bases and J shed 5 bases, with 18 bases lying between them. The CDR3 sequence is CASKATGNNRNTIYF. DNA of the CDR3: TGTGCCAGCAAGGCGACCGGGAACAACAGAAACACCATATATTTT.

The V call is TRBV28, the J call TRBJ1-5; D is undetermined. Per the germline V gene, CDR1 is MDHEN and CDR2 is SYDVKM. V was cut by 8 bases and J by 7 bases, with 12 bases left in between. The CDR3 totals 12 residues. This chain's CDR3 is CASRGLSQPQHF. In nucleotides, the CDR3 is TGTGCCAGCCGAGGATTGAGCCAGCCCCAGCATTTT.

This clone was counted at least ten times. The CDR3 nucleotides read TGCAGCGTTGAAGTAGGCGGGGCGCGGTACGAGCAGTACTTC. This translates into CSVEVGGARYEQYF. The chain carries TRBV29-1 and TRBJ2-7; D may be TRBD2 (6 bases). The CDR3 has 14 amino acids. Germline V gene data show CDR1 as SQVTM and CDR2 as ANQGSEA. Trimming pared 1 base from V and 4 bases from J, leaving 14 bases between.

This chain connects TRBV12-5 to TRBJ2-5; D ambiguous. Per the germline V gene, CDR1 is LGHNT and CDR2 is FRNRAP. With 4 bases removed from V and 7 bases from J, the gap between germline ends came to 10 bases. This CDR3 has 12 amino acids. The CDR3 DNA follows: TGTGCTAGTGGTTCTTTGTACGGGACCCAGTACTTC. This codes for CASGSLYGTQYF.

This clone came up a few times. This chain uses TRBV28 with TRBJ2-2, with 9 bases fitting TRBD1. The junction had 5 bases not matched to a gene; V was cut back by 9 bases and J by 3 bases. The CDR3 consists of 14 residues. CDR1 and CDR2 from the germline V gene are MDHEN and SYDVKM. The CDR3 sequence is CASGWTGDTGELFF. The CDR3 bases are TGTGCCAGTGGATGGACAGGGGACACCGGGGAGCTGTTTTTT. Full variable domain (missing parts from reference TRBV28 and TRBJ2-2): DVKVTQSSRYLVKRTGEKVFLECVQDMDHENMFWYRQDPGLGLRLIYFSYDVKMKEKGDIPEGYSVSREKKERFSLILESASTNQTSMYLCASGWTGDTGELFFGEGSRLTVL.

There are a few counts of this clone. The chain joins TRBV29-1 to TRBJ2-7; TRBD2 matches 7 bases. From germline, CDR1 is SQVTM and CDR2 ANQGSEA. Trimming removed 5 bases from V and 0 bases from J; junction bases left unmatched: 10. CDR3 length: 15 residues. In DNA, the CDR3 is TGCAGCGTTTCGACTAGCCAATTAAGCTCCTACGAGCAGTACTTC. Translating it yields CSVSTSQLSSYEQYF.

CDR3 DNA: TGTGCCGGCCGGGACAGGCGGAACTATGGCTACACCTTC. This codes for CAGRDRRNYGYTF. This chain uses TRBV28 with TRBJ1-2, with 8 bases lining up with TRBD1. Germline trimming cut 11 bases from V and 2 bases from J; bases unmatched to any gene: 7. The germline CDR1 and CDR2 sequences are MDHEN and SYDVKM. This CDR3 has 13 residues.

This clone showed up many times. The chain employs TRBV7-9 and TRBJ1-3; weak D call: TRBD1 (5 bases). CDR1 and CDR2 from the germline V gene are SEHNR and FQNEAQ (reference sequence). Trimming left V 4 bases short and J 12 bases short, with 13 bases between. The CDR3 consists of 12 residues. The CDR3 loop reads CASSSTDHGIYF. The CDR3 bases are TGTGCCAGCAGCTCGACAGACCATGGCATATATTTT.

This clone turned up a few times. V and J are TRBV18 and TRBJ2-7; a possible D gene is TRBD1 (5 bases). Germline loops: CDR1 KGHSH, CDR2 LQKENI. There are 14 residues in the CDR3. The V end lost 0 bases, the J end lost 2 bases, and 8 bases lay between the germline ends. The CDR3 nucleotides read TGTGCCAGCTCACCACCGGCAGGGCCCTACGAGCAGTACTTC. Protein: CASSPPAGPYEQYF.

This clone was counted ten times or more. The chain links TRBV2 to TRBJ2-1, with TRBD1 matching 8 bases. Germline V lookup: CDR1 SNHLY, CDR2 FYNNEI. The CDR3 runs 13 residues. V lost 6 bases to trimming and J lost 12 bases; unmatched junction nucleotides: 10. The CDR3 DNA sequence: TGTGCCAGCAGGGCTGAAGGACAGGGAGGGCAGTTCTTC. Protein sequence: CASRAEGQGGQFF.

The J gene is TRBJ2-2, the V gene TRBV19; no reliable D call. CDR3 length equals 14 residues. CDR1 and CDR2 from the germline V gene are LNHDA and SQIVND (reference sequence). The V and J ends lost 7 bases and 4 bases respectively, with 13 bases between them. The CDR3 DNA sequence: TGTGCCAGTATTAGAGCCCACGGCACCGGGGAGCTGTTTTTT. This translates into CASIRAHGTGELFF.

This clone came up many times. The chain uses TRBV15 and TRBJ2-1; TRBD1 matches at 8 bases. The V gene's germline CDR1 is LNHNV and CDR2 YYDKDF (reference sequence). J gave up 10 bases and V 0 bases, and 11 bases lay outside the gene matches. The CDR3 consists of 16 residues. The CDR3 spells CATSRDPGTGRVEQFF. DNA for the CDR3: TGTGCCACCAGCAGAGATCCCGGGACAGGTAGGGTGGAGCAGTTCTTC.

This rearrangement joins TRBV5-1 to TRBJ1-1; 7 bases map to TRBD1. V was clipped by 4 bases and J by 6 bases; unmatched bases: 9. The CDR3 is made up of 14 amino acids. Germline CDR1 is SGHRS and CDR2 is YFSETQ. In nucleotides, the CDR3 is TGCGCCAGCAGCGCCACAGGGGCCCCCGCTGAAGCTTTCTTT. This translates into CASSATGAPAEAFF.

This clone was detected a few times. This sequence joins TRBV10-3 and TRBJ2-1; TRBD2 aligns across 13 bases. The CDR3 has 18 residues. Germline-derived CDR1 and CDR2 are ENHRY and SYGVKD. V was pared by 4 bases and J by 0 bases, with 6 bases of the junction left unmatched. The CDR3 loop reads CAISATSGRNSSYNEQFF. The CDR3 DNA reads TGTGCCATCAGTGCGACTAGCGGGAGGAATAGCTCCTACAATGAGCAGTTCTTC.

The gene calls are TRBV7-2 and TRBJ2-1; 7 bases map to TRBD2. CDR1 is SGHTA and CDR2 is FQGNSA in the germline V gene. The CDR3 covers 14 residues. The trim removed 3 bases at V and 10 bases at J, leaving 9 bases unmatched. The CDR3 loop reads CASSFGLVGWEQFF. For the CDR3, the DNA is TGTGCCAGCAGCTTCGGACTAGTTGGATGGGAGCAGTTCTTC. Full variable domain (rest looked up from reference TRBV7-2 and TRBJ2-1): GAGVSQSPSNKVTEKGKDVELRCDPISGHTALYWYRQSLGQGLEFLIYFQGNSAPDKSGLPSDRFSAERTGGSVSTLTIQRTQQEDSAVYLCASSFGLVGWEQFFGPGTRLTVL.

The J gene is TRBJ2-3, the V gene TRBV30; D uncertain. The CDR3 consists of 15 residues. V gave up 0 bases and J gave up 4 bases, with 14 bases separating them. The germline CDR1 and CDR2 sequences are GTSNPN and SVGIG (reference sequence). The CDR3 sequence is CAWSVLSRWADTQYF. CDR3 DNA sequence: TGTGCCTGGAGTGTACTATCCCGATGGGCAGATACGCAGTATTTT.

The chain combines TRBV5-1 with TRBJ2-1, with 9 bases that match TRBD2. The CDR3 length is 16 residues. J lost 4 bases, V lost 3 bases, and 8 bases had no gene match. In germline, CDR1 is SGHRS, CDR2 YFSETQ. CDR3 amino acids: CASSWGGGASYNEQFF. DNA for the CDR3: TGCGCCAGCAGCTGGGGCGGGGGGGCCTCTTACAATGAGCAGTTCTTC.

This clone has only a few counts. The chain links TRBV21-1 to TRBJ1-1; the table's D gene call, TRBD1, was not cross checked with the DNA. TRBV21-1 corresponds to a pseudogene. This CDR3 has 15 residues. CDR3 sequence: CASSGWTGEDTEAFF. DNA of the CDR3: TGTGCCAGCAGCGGATGGACAGGGGAGGACACTGAAGCTTTCTTT.

In this sample, this clone turned up many times. Other DNA sequences within the sample encode an identical CDR3. This chain connects TRBV7-2 to TRBJ2-1; maybe TRBD2 (5 bases). CDR3 length: 12 residues. Germline V CDR1 and CDR2: SGHTA, FQGNSA. Deletions cut 4 bases from V and 7 bases from J, with 8 bases between. The CDR3 here is CASSSRGNEQFF. CDR3 DNA: TGTGCCAGCAGCTCCCGGGGAAATGAGCAGTTCTTC.

Many counts were recorded for this clone. The chain carries TRBV29-1 and TRBJ2-3; 9 bases are a match to TRBD1. In germline, CDR1 is SQVTM, CDR2 ANQGSEA. V lost 5 bases, J lost 7 bases, and 13 bases stayed unmatched. This CDR3 has 15 amino acids. CDR3 nucleotide sequence: TGCAGCGTTCAAAAATGGGGGACAGGGCGGAATACGCAGTATTTT. Its translation: CSVQKWGTGRNTQYF.

A few counts support this clone. The CDR3: CSAYSPSQFF. The DNA of the CDR3 is TGCAGTGCTTACAGCCCATCGCAGTTCTTC. V gene TRBV20-1 combines with J gene TRBJ2-1, with unresolved D. The CDR3 contains 10 residues. Per the germline V gene, CDR1 is DFQATT and CDR2 is SNEGSKA (reference sequence). The germline V and J ends were trimmed by 5 bases and 12 bases, with 11 bases remaining between them.

This clone has a count of ten or more. V and J are TRBV29-1 and TRBJ1-1; no reliable D call. The CDR3 runs 13 residues. Per germline, CDR1 SQVTM and CDR2 ANQGSEA. The V end lost 7 bases, the J end lost 3 bases, and 15 bases lay between the germline ends. The CDR3 sequence: CSANRGLDTEAFF. The DNA for the CDR3 is TGCAGCGCCAACCGAGGCCTGGACACTGAAGCTTTCTTT.

This clone was found a few times. A read error may produce the germline difference seen at one junction end. This chain connects TRBV5-6 to TRBJ1-1; the match to TRBD1 covers 9 bases. Germline V gene sequence: CDR1 SGHDT, CDR2 YYEEEE. CDR3 size: 13 residues. As DNA, the CDR3 is TGTGCCAGCAGCCGCAATTCCTGGGGGACAGGGCGATTT. Translation: CASSRNSWGTGRF.

The rearrangement uses TRBV7-2 and TRBJ1-2, with 10 bases fitting TRBD1. With V trimmed by 3 bases and J by 2 bases, 3 bases remained unmatched. Germline lookup yields CDR1 SGHTA and CDR2 FQGNSA. The CDR3 spans 15 residues. The CDR3 region has the DNA TGTGCCAGCAGCTTCATGACAGGGGGCAACTATGGCTACACCTTC. Protein: CASSFMTGGNYGYTF.

The V and J genes are TRBV2 and TRBJ2-1; 9 bases align to TRBD2. CDR3 size: 15 residues. V lost 3 bases and J lost 4; bases outside the gene matches: 4. Germline V lookup: CDR1 SNHLY, CDR2 FYNNEI. This CDR3 reads CASSEGTSLYNEQFF. DNA for the CDR3: TGTGCCAGCAGTGAGGGGACTAGCTTATACAATGAGCAGTTCTTC.

This clone was seen more than once but under ten times. The chain combines TRBV5-4 with TRBJ2-2; TRBD1 matches at 11 bases. This CDR3 region has 18 residues. V lost 0 bases and J lost 4; bases outside the gene matches: 8. Germline assignment: CDR1 SGHNT and CDR2 YYREEE (reference sequence). CDR3 amino acids: CASSLAEGQGARTGELFF. CDR3 DNA: TGTGCCAGCAGCTTGGCGGAAGGACAGGGGGCGCGCACCGGGGAGCTGTTTTTT.

The J gene is TRBJ2-5, the V gene TRBV7-7, with D tentatively TRBD2 (5 bases). CDR3 size: 13 residues. The germline V gene encodes CDR1 SSHAT and CDR2 FNYEAQ (reference sequence). V lost 4 bases and J 2 bases, leaving 8 bases between the germline ends. The CDR3 region has the DNA TGTGCCAGCAGCTCGGACTTACAAGAGACCCAGTACTTC. Residues: CASSSDLQETQYF.